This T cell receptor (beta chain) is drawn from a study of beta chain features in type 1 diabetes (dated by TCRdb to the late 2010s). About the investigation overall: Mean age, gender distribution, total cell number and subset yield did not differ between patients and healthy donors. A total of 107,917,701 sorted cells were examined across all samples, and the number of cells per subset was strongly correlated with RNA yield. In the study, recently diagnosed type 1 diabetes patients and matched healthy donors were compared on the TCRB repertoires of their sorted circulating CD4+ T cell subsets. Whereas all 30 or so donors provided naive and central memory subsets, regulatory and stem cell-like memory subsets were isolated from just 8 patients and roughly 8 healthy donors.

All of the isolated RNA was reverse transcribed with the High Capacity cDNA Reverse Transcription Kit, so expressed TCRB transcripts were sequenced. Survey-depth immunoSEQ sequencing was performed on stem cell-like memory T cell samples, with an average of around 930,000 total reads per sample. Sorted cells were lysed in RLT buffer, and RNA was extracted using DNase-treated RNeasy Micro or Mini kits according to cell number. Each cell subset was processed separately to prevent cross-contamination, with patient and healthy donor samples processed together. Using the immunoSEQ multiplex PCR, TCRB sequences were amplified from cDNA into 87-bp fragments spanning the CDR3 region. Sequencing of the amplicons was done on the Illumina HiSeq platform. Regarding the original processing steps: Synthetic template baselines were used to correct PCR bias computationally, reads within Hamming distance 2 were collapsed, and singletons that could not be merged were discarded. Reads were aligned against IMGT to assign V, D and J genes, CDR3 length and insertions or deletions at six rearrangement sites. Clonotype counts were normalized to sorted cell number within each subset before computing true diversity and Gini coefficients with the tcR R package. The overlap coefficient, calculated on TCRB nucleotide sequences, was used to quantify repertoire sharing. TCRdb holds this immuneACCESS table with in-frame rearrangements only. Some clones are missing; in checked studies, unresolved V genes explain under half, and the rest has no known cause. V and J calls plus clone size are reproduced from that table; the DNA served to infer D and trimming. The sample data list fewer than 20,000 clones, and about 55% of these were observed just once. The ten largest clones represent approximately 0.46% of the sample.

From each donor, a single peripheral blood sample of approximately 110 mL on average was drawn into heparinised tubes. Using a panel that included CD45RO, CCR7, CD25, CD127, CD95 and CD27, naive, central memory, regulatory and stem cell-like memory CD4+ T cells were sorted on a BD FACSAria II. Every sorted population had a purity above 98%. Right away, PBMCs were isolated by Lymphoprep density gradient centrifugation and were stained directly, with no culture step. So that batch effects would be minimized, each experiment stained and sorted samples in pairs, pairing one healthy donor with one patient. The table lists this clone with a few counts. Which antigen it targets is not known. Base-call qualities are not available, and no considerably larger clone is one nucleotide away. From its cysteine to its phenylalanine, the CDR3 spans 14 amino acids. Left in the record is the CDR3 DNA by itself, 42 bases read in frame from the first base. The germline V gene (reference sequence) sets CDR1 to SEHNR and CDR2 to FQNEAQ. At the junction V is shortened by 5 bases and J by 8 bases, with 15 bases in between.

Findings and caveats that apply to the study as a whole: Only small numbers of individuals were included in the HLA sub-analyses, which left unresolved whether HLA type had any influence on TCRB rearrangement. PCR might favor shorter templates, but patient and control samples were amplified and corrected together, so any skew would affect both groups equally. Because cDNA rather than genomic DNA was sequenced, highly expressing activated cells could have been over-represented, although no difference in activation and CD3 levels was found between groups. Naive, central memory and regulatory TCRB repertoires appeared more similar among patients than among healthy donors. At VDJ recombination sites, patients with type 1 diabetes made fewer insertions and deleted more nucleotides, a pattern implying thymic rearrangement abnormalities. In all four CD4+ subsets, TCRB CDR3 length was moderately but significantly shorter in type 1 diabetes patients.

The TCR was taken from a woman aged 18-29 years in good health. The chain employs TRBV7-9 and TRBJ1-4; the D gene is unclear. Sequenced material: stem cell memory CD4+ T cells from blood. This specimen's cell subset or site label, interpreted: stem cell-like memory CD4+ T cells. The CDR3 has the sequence CASSRTDSDEKLFF. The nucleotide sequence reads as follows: TGTGCCAGCAGCCGGACGGACTCCGACGAAAAACTGTTTTTT.